This T cell receptor beta chain was profiled in a study of cytomegalovirus exposure and HLA in healthy donors. Study-wide findings and caveats: Based on reports, TCR beta sequences accurately predicted HLA-A and HLA-B alleles for most subjects. Researchers catalogued approximately 170 TCR beta chains as cytomegalovirus-associated. Accounts indicate the classifier identified cytomegalovirus status with strong specificity and sensitivity.

For this clone: Antigen unknown.

Researchers ran the PCR with 60 Vbeta and 13 Jbeta primers. The assay was immunoSEQ multiplex PCR, and TCRdb's table has in-frame clones only and misses some. Found here are about 140,000 clones, approximately 70% of them singletons; the top ten hold over 1%. This TCR came from a woman aged 35 to 49 in good health and CMV-seronegative. The sequenced sample was PBMCs.

CDR3 nucleotides: TGTGCCAGCAGCGGACAGGGGTACAATGAGCAGTTCTTC. This sequence encodes CASSGQGYNEQFF. The V and J genes are TRBV28 and TRBJ2-1, with TRBD1 matching 9 bases. Germline CDR1 and CDR2: MDHEN and SYDVKM. V was pared by 6 bases and J by 4 bases, with 1 base of the junction left unmatched. CDR3 length equals 13 residues.